Listed below are T cell receptor beta chains from one sample, sequenced in a study of T cell repertoires in cytomegalovirus infection. TCRdb called the reads again in MiXCR, with one record for every CDR3 protein. Among approximately 100,000 distinct CDR3 sequences listed, under 30% were seen once. Their recognized antigens are unknown. Sequencing used CD8+ T cells from cultured PBMCs, obtained from culture after CMV antigen stimulation. The receptors shown here come from a human donor in good health (CMV status not recorded). Some clones in this sample may be carry-over from other donors' samples. The CDR3 runs from the conserved cysteine through the conserved F or W. The order of the fields is D gene, clone size, CDR3 length, V gene, J gene, CDR3 DNA, CDR3 protein. The D gene is left open where the match is weak. A row's size may be missing; if present it is once, few, many or a size class.

d_call: .; clone_size: few; cdr3_length: 15; v_call: TRBV18; j_call: TRBJ1-1; cdr3_nt: TGTGCCAGCTCATCCCTAGACATGGAGGACACTGAAGCTTTCTTT; cdr3_aa: CASSSLDMEDTEAFF
d_call: .; clone_size: .; cdr3_length: 14; v_call: TRBV27; j_call: TRBJ2-1; cdr3_nt: TGTGCCAGCAGTTTGAGGGGGGGGGCCAATGAGCAGTTCTTC; cdr3_aa: CASSLRGGANEQFF
d_call: .; clone_size: once; cdr3_length: 10; v_call: TRBV9; j_call: TRBJ1-1; cdr3_nt: TGTGCCAGCAGCGGAGATACGGCTTTCTTT; cdr3_aa: CASSGDTAFF
d_call: .; clone_size: few; cdr3_length: 13; v_call: TRBV15; j_call: TRBJ2-7; cdr3_nt: TGTGCCACCAGTCCTGCACGATCCTACGAGCAGTACTTC; cdr3_aa: CATSPARSYEQYF
d_call: .; clone_size: few; cdr3_length: 14; v_call: TRBV5-1; j_call: TRBJ1-1; cdr3_nt: TGCGCCAGCAGTCAGGCACCCGAGGTGACTGAAGCTTTCTTT; cdr3_aa: CASSQAPEVTEAFF
d_call: .; clone_size: .; cdr3_length: 14; v_call: TRBV6-6; j_call: TRBJ1-1; cdr3_nt: TGTGCCAGCAGTTACTCGAACAGGGTGTGGGCTGCTTTCTTT; cdr3_aa: CASSYSNRVWAAFF
d_call: TRBD2; clone_size: .; cdr3_length: 16; v_call: TRBV19; j_call: TRBJ2-1; cdr3_nt: TGTGCCAGTAGTATAGTGGGCGGGGGGGCTGGGAATGAGCAGTTCTTC; cdr3_aa: CASSIVGGGAGNEQFF
d_call: .; clone_size: few; cdr3_length: 13; v_call: TRBV27; j_call: TRBJ1-1; cdr3_nt: TGTGCCAGCAGTTGGGGGGCTGACACTGAAGCTTTCTTT; cdr3_aa: CASSWGADTEAFF
d_call: TRBD1; clone_size: few; cdr3_length: 13; v_call: TRBV10-3; j_call: TRBJ2-5; cdr3_nt: TGTGCCATCAGGGACAGGTCAAGTGAGACCCAGTACTTC; cdr3_aa: CAIRDRSSETQYF
d_call: .; clone_size: few; cdr3_length: 14; v_call: TRBV4-1; j_call: TRBJ1-3; cdr3_nt: TGCGCCAGCAGCCTAGCCGGGCCTAGAGACACCATATATTTT; cdr3_aa: CASSLAGPRDTIYF